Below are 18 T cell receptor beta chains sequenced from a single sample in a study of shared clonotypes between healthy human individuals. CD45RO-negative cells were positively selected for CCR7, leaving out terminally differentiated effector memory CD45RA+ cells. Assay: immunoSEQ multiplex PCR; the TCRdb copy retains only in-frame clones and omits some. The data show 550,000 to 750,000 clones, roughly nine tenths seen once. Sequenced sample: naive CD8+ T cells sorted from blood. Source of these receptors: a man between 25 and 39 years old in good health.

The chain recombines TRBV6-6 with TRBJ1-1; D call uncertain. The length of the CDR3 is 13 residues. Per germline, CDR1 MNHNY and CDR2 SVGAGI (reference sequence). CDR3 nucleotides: TGTGCTCAAAGTAGATGGGAGAACACTGAAGCTTTCTTT. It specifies CAQSRWENTEAFF.

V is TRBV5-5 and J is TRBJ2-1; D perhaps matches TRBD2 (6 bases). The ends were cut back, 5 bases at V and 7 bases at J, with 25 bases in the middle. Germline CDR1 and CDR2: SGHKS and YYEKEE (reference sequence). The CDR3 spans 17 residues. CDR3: CASSLSLATSFLNEQFF. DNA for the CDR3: TGTGCCAGCAGTTTATCCCTAGCGACCTCCTTCCTAAATGAGCAGTTCTTC.

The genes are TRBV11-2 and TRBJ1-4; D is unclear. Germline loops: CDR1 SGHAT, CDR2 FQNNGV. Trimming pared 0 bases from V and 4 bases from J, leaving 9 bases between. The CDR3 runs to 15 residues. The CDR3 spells CASSLDVGNNEKLFF. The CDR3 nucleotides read TGTGCCAGCAGCTTAGATGTAGGGAATAATGAAAAACTGTTTTTT.

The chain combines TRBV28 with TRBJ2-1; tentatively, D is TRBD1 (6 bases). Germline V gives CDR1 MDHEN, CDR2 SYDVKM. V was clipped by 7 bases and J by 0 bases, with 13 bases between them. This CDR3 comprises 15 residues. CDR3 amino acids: CASTTGFSSYNEQFF. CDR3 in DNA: TGTGCCAGCACCACAGGGTTTAGCTCCTACAATGAGCAGTTCTTC.

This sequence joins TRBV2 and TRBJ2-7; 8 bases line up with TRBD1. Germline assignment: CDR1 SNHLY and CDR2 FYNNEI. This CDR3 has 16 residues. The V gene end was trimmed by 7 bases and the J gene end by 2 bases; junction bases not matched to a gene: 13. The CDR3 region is CASIIRQGKTAYEQYF. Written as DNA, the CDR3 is TGTGCCAGCATCATACGACAGGGGAAAACTGCCTACGAGCAGTACTTC.

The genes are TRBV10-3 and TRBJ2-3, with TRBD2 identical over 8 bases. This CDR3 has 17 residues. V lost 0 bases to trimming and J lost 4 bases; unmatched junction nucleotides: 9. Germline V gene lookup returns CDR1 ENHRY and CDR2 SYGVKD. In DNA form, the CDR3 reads TGTGCCATCAGTGAGTCGAAGAGCGGGAGAGGTTCAGATACGCAGTATTTT. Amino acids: CAISESKSGRGSDTQYF.

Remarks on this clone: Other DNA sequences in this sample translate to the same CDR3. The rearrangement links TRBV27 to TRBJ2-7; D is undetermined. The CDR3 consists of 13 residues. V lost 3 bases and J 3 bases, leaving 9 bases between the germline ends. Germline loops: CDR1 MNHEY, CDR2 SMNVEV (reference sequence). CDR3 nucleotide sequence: TGTGCCAGCAGTTTCCGAGGAAGCTACGAGCAGTACTTC. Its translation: CASSFRGSYEQYF.

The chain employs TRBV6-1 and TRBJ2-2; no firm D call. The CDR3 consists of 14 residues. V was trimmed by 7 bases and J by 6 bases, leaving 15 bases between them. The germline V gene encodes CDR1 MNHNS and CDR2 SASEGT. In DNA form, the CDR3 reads TGTGCCAGCACCTCCCTAGAGTCACCCGGGGAGCTGTTTTTT. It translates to CASTSLESPGELFF.

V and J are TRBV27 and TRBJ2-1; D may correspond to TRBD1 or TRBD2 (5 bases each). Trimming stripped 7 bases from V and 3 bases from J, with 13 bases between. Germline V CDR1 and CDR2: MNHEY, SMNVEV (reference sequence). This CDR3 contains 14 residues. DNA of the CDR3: TGTGCCAGCAAAGGGTGGGACGGCTACAATGAGCAGTTCTTC. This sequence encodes CASKGWDGYNEQFF.

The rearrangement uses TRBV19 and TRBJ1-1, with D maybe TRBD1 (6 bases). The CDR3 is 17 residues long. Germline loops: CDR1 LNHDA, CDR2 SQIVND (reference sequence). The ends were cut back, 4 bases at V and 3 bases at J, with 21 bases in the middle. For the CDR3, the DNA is TGTGCCAGTAGTACCTACCAACGGGCCCCAGGGGACACTGAAGCTTTCTTT. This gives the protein CASSTYQRAPGDTEAFF.

CDR3 residues: CASSGRQGLQQPQHF. CDR3 nucleotides: TGTGCCAGTAGTGGCAGACAGGGGCTGCAACAGCCCCAGCATTTT. This chain links TRBV19 with TRBJ1-5; 8 bases are shared with TRBD1. V lost 5 bases to trimming and J lost 7 bases; unmatched junction nucleotides: 10. Germline V gene lookup returns CDR1 LNHDA and CDR2 SQIVND (reference sequence). This CDR3 is 15 amino acids long.

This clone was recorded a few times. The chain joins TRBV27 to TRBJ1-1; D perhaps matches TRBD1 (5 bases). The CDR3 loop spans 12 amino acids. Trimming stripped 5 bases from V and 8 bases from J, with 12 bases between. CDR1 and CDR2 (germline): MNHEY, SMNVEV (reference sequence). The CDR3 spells CASSPGTPEAFF. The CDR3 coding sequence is TGTGCCAGCAGTCCAGGGACGCCAGAAGCTTTCTTT.

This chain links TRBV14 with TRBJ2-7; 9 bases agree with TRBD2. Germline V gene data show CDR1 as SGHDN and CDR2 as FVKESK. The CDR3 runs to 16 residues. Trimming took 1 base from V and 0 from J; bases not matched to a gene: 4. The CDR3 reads CASSQVAGGSSYEQYF. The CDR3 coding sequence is TGTGCCAGCAGCCAAGTTGCGGGGGGGAGCTCCTACGAGCAGTACTTC.

CDR3: CASSQSSDEQFF. Written as DNA, the CDR3 is TGTGCCAGCAGCCAATCTTCCGACGAGCAGTTCTTC. The chain recombines TRBV16 with TRBJ2-1; no reliable D call. CDR1 KGHSY and CDR2 FQNENV come from the germline V gene. CDR3 length: 12 amino acids. V was shortened by 0 bases and J by 10 bases, with 7 bases between the two germline ends.

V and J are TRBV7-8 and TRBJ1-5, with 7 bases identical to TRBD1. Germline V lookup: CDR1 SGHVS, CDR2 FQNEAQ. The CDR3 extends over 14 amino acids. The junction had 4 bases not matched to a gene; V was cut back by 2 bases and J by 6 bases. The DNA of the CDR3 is TGTGCCAGCAGCTTAAGAGGGGGCGGTCAGCCCCAGCATTTT. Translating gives CASSLRGGGQPQHF.

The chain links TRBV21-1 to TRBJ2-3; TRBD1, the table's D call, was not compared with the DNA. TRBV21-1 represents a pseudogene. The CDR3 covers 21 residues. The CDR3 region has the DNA TGTGCCAGCAGTAAGGGGGTCAACGGGACCCGTTCCCCTCTTAGCACAGATACGCAGTATTTT. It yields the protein CASSKGVNGTRSPLSTDTQYF.

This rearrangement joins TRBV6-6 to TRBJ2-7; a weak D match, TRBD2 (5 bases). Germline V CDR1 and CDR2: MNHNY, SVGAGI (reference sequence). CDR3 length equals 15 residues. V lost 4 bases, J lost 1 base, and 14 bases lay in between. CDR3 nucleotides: TGTGCCAGCAGTTTTTCTAGCATTCCGTCCTACGAGCAGTACTTC. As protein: CASSFSSIPSYEQYF.

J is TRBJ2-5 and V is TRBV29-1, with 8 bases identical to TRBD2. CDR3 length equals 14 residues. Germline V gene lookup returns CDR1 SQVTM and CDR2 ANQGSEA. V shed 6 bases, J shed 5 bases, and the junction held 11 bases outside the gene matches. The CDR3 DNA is TGCAGCGTCTTCGGACTAGCTAACGAGGAGACCCAGTACTTC. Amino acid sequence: CSVFGLANEETQYF.